The 5 T cell receptor beta chains below come from one sample, sequenced in a study of T cells after yellow fever vaccination. A single record per CDR3 protein comes from TCRdb applying MiXCR to the 5' RACE reads. Of 450,000 to 600,000 distinct CDR3 sequences listed, around 16% are singletons. The sequences come from PBMCs, collected more than 4 days after the first yellow fever vaccination. All receptors derive from a man between 18 and 29 years old who received the YFV17D yellow fever vaccine.

This clonotype was counted once. This chain joins TRBV28 and TRBJ1-6; a possible D gene is TRBD1 (5 bases). There are 18 residues in the CDR3. CDR1 MDHEN and CDR2 SYDVKM come from the germline V gene. Trimming removed 4 bases at V and 6 bases at J, with 22 bases between. The CDR3 DNA reads TGTGCCAGCAGTTCGTATCAGGGTTCGGGCAATAGTAATTCACCCCTCCACTTT. Translating it yields CASSSYQGSGNSNSPLHF. The full variable domain, in which reference TRBV28 and TRBJ1-6 provide the parts outside the CDR3, is DVKVTQSSRYLVKRTGEKVFLECVQDMDHENMFWYRQDPGLGLRLIYFSYDVKMKEKGDIPEGYSVSREKKERFSLILESASTNQTSMYLCASSSYQGSGNSNSPLHFGNGTRLTVT.

The chain uses TRBV20-1 and TRBJ2-3; 8 nucleotides match TRBD1. Trimming at V came to 4 bases and at J to 2 bases, leaving 8 bases not matched to a gene. There are 15 residues in the CDR3. CDR1 DFQATT and CDR2 SNEGSKA come from the germline V gene (reference sequence). CDR3: CSAIPRTGPTDTQYF. For the CDR3, the DNA is TGCAGTGCTATACCTAGGACAGGGCCCACAGATACGCAGTATTTT.

V is TRBV6-5 and J is TRBJ2-7; a possible D gene is TRBD2 (6 bases). The V gene's germline CDR1 is MNHEY and CDR2 SVGAGI. There are 16 residues in the CDR3. V was pared by 2 bases and J by 0 bases, with 14 bases between. The CDR3 nucleotides read TGTGCCAGCAGTTACACTTGGGCTAGCGCCTCCTACGAGCAGTACTTC. Amino acids: CASSYTWASASYEQYF.

V usage is TRBV5-1 and J usage is TRBJ1-2, with 10 nucleotides matching TRBD1. The J segment lost 5 bases and the V segment lost 2 bases, leaving 6 bases of the junction unmatched. CDR1 SGHRS and CDR2 YFSETQ come from the germline V gene. The CDR3 runs 15 residues. The CDR3 DNA follows: TGCGCCAGCAGCTTACCGACAGGGGGCGTGTATGGCTACACCTTC. This encodes CASSLPTGGVYGYTF. Drawing the rest from reference TRBV5-1 and TRBJ1-2, the complete variable domain is KAGVTQTPRYLIKTRGQQVTLSCSPISGHRSVSWYQQTPGQGLQFLFEYFSETQRNKGNFPGRFSGRQFSNSRSEMNVSTLELGDSALYLCASSLPTGGVYGYTFGSGTRLTVV.

This clonotype has just a few counts. The rearrangement uses TRBV14 and TRBJ2-1; D is unresolved. The CDR3 has 16 amino acids. Germline V gene lookup returns CDR1 SGHDN and CDR2 FVKESK. Trimming removed 4 bases at V and 8 bases at J, with 21 bases between. CDR3 DNA: TGTGCCAGCAGCCGTCATGCCCCGTTTAGAGCAGATGAGCAGTTCTTC. The encoded protein is CASSRHAPFRADEQFF.